Shown below are 6 T cell receptor beta chains from a single sample sequenced in a study of identifying expanded T cells in peripheral blood. Only in-frame clones appear in the TCRdb table, and some are missing; sequencing was by immunoSEQ multiplex PCR. The profile covers about 53,000 clones, with under 85% appearing a single time and around a sixth taken by the ten largest. Material: blood. The receptors derive from a person between 18 and 69 years old in good health.

This clone was detected a few times. This chain links TRBV29-1 with TRBJ2-7; D remains unclear. This CDR3 is built from 12 residues. Germline V CDR1 and CDR2: SQVTM, ANQGSEA. V lost 4 bases and J 0 bases, leaving 7 bases between the germline ends. DNA for the CDR3: TGCAGCGTTGGGGTTAGCTCCTACGAGCAGTACTTC. Its protein product is CSVGVSSYEQYF.

The chain has TRBV29-1 and TRBJ2-1, with 7 positions matching TRBD2. The CDR3 is made up of 13 amino acids. Germline CDR1 and CDR2: SQVTM and ANQGSEA. V shed 3 bases and J 7 bases; nucleotides not matched to a gene: 6. The DNA for the CDR3 is TGCAGCGTTGAGGCGGGAGTTAGGAATGAGCAGTTCTTC. This encodes CSVEAGVRNEQFF.

The J gene is TRBJ2-5, the V gene TRBV7-7; 10 nucleotides agree with TRBD2. The ends lost 7 bases at V and 4 bases at J; junction bases unmatched: 9. The CDR3 runs to 15 residues. The germline CDR1 and CDR2 sequences are SSHAT and FNYEAQ (reference sequence). The CDR3 sequence: CASTLGTSASETQYF. CDR3 DNA: TGTGCCAGCACCCTGGGGACTAGCGCCTCAGAGACCCAGTACTTC. Combining the CDR3 with reference TRBV7-7 and TRBJ2-5 gives the whole variable domain GAGVSQSPRYKVTKRGQDVTLRCDPISSHATLYWYQQALGQGPEFLTYFNYEAQPDKSGLPSDRFSAERPEGSISTLTIQRTEQRDSAMYRCASTLGTSASETQYFGPGTRLLVL.

The V and J genes are TRBV18 and TRBJ2-7, with D unresolved. The V end was cut by 2 bases, the J end by 3 bases, with 8 bases between. CDR3 length equals 13 residues. The germline gives CDR1 KGHSH, CDR2 LQKENI. The CDR3 here is CASSPGPGYEQYF. The CDR3 nucleotides read TGTGCCAGCTCACCAGGGCCAGGCTACGAGCAGTACTTC.

This chain uses TRBV7-2 with TRBJ2-7, with a tentative D call TRBD1 (5 bases). Germline V CDR1 and CDR2: SGHTA, FQGNSA. Trimming shortened V by 1 base and J by 6 bases, and 16 bases separated the two germline ends. The CDR3 totals 15 residues. The CDR3: CASSLGVQDLGEQYF. The CDR3 DNA reads as TGTGCCAGCAGCTTAGGTGTACAGGACCTTGGCGAGCAGTACTTC.

V usage is TRBV9 and J usage is TRBJ2-3; 8 bases are a match to TRBD2. Germline V CDR1 and CDR2: SGDLS, YYNGEE. J lost 2 bases, V lost 4 bases, and 6 bases had no gene match. CDR3 length: 15 amino acids. DNA of the CDR3: TGTGCCAGCAGCCGGGGGGGGCTGAACACAGATACGCAGTATTTT. As protein: CASSRGGLNTDTQYF.